The 30 T cell receptor beta chains below all came from one sample that was sequenced in a study of T cells in Graves' hyperthyroidism and ophthalmopathy. Amplified TCR beta CDR3 regions derived from RNA transcripts. First-round RT-PCR targeting the TCR CDR3 was performed with the HTBI primer set. A single record per CDR3 protein comes from TCRdb applying MiXCR to the multiplex PCR reads. Of hundreds of thousands of distinct CDR3 sequences listed, about a sixth were seen once; the top ten hold about 20%. Source material: blood. The origin of the receptors is a woman under 30 with Graves' hyperthyroidism.

There are a few counts of this clonotype. This chain connects TRBV6-6 to TRBJ1-4, with 7 bases matching TRBD1. V was pared by 2 bases and J by 7 bases, with 10 bases of the junction left unmatched. The germline CDR1 and CDR2 sequences are MNHNY and SVGAGI (reference sequence). The CDR3 spans 16 residues. The chain's CDR3 is CASSYRMSGGGEKLFF. In DNA form, the CDR3 reads TGTGCCAGCAGTTACCGTATGTCAGGGGGAGGTGAAAAACTGTTTTTT.

For this clonotype: Just one base apart from a much larger clone, this may be a read error. J is TRBJ2-7 and V is TRBV6-1; TRBD2 agrees at 12 bases. Germline V gene sequence: CDR1 MNHNS, CDR2 SASEGT. The CDR3 runs to 14 residues. V was pared by 10 bases and J by 5 bases, with 9 bases of the junction left unmatched. CDR3 loop: CAILVTSGSNEQYF. The CDR3 nucleotides are TGTGCCATCCTCGTGACTAGCGGGAGCAACGAGCAGTACTTC.

Points on this clonotype: With a much larger clone just one base away, this may be a read error. This chain joins TRBV11-3 and TRBJ2-7, with D possibly matching TRBD2 (5 bases). Germline assignment: CDR1 SGHNT and CDR2 YENEEA. Trimming shortened V by 5 bases and J by 3 bases, and 11 bases separated the two germline ends. This CDR3 region has 13 residues. The CDR3 DNA follows: TGTGCCAGCAGCCTTTCACGGGACTACGAGCAGTACTTC. As protein: CASSLSRDYEQYF.

This clonotype was recorded many times. The chain links TRBV24-1 to TRBJ1-2, with D possibly being TRBD1 (5 bases). CDR1 and CDR2 (germline): KGHDR, SFDVKD. The V gene lost 3 bases and the J gene lost 2 bases, with 9 bases spanning the gap. The CDR3 is 14 amino acids. CDR3 coding DNA: TGTGCCACCAGTGATGGGGGGTCCAACTATGGCTACACCTTC. Protein product: CATSDGGSNYGYTF.

This clonotype was detected only a few times. The gene calls are TRBV20-1 and TRBJ2-1; TRBD2 might be the D (5 bases). The CDR3 loop spans 10 amino acids. CDR1 DFQATT and CDR2 SNEGSKA come from the germline V gene (reference sequence). The germline V and J ends were trimmed by 8 bases and 10 bases, with 12 bases remaining between them. The chain's CDR3 is CSLSGYEQFF. The CDR3 DNA reads TGCAGTCTATCGGGGTACGAGCAGTTCTTC.

The chain recombines TRBV11-2 with TRBJ1-5; unclear D gene. The CDR3 spans 15 residues. V lost 5 bases and J lost 0, with 11 bases in between. CDR1 and CDR2 from the germline V gene are SGHAT and FQNNGV. The DNA for the CDR3 is TGTGCCAGCAGCCGAACCGGAAATAGCAATCAGCCCCAGCATTTT. Translated, it gives CASSRTGNSNQPQHF.

This sequence joins TRBV12-3 or TRBV12-4 and TRBJ2-1; no clear D gene. The V and J ends lost 1 base and 5 bases respectively, with 6 bases between them. The CDR3 has 13 amino acids. For the CDR3, the DNA is TGTGCCAGCAGTTTAGTGGGGAACAATGAGCAGTTCTTC. This gives the protein CASSLVGNNEQFF.

This clonotype was recorded many times. The rearrangement uses TRBV11-2 and TRBJ2-1; D not resolved. The germline CDR1 and CDR2 sequences are SGHAT and FQNNGV. With 5 bases removed from V and 9 bases from J, the gap between germline ends came to 8 bases. The CDR3 spans 11 residues. The CDR3 loop reads CASSLNAEQFF. DNA of the CDR3: TGTGCCAGCAGCCTGAATGCTGAGCAGTTCTTC.

The J gene is TRBJ2-3, the V gene TRBV10-2, with 9 bases identical to TRBD2. V lost 6 bases to trimming and J lost 1 base; unmatched junction nucleotides: 11. The CDR3 runs to 17 residues. The germline V gene encodes CDR1 WSHSY and CDR2 SAAADI. The CDR3 bases are TGCGCCAGCAGCCCGACCCGGACTAGCGCTGGCACAGATACGCAGTATTTT. Protein product: CASSPTRTSAGTDTQYF.

This clonotype was seen ten or more times. The rearrangement uses TRBV3-1 and TRBJ1-2; D unresolved. Germline CDR1 and CDR2: LGHDT and YNNKEL (reference sequence). Trimming cost V 0 bases and J 5 bases, with 4 bases left between them. CDR3 length: 12 residues. For the CDR3, the DNA is TGTGCCAGCAGCCAAGATTCGTATGGCTACACCTTC. Its translation: CASSQDSYGYTF.

The chain couples TRBV6-2 or TRBV6-3 to TRBJ2-1; D might be TRBD2 (6 bases). Germline lookup yields CDR1 MNHEY and CDR2 SVGEGT. The ends were cut back, 8 bases at V and 6 bases at J, with 17 bases in the middle. The CDR3 covers 14 residues. The CDR3 here is CASGRGLPSNEQFF. Here the CDR3 DNA reads TGTGCCAGCGGTCGGGGACTCCCGAGCAATGAGCAGTTCTTC.

This clonotype was observed a handful of times. The chain recombines TRBV15 with TRBJ2-7; TRBD2 aligns across 7 bases. This CDR3 spans 17 amino acids. Trimming cost V 0 bases and J 0 bases; bases outside gene matches: 8. Germline V gives CDR1 LNHNV, CDR2 YYDKDF (reference sequence). The CDR3 sequence: CATSRERVLAVSYEQYF. CDR3 nucleotide sequence: TGTGCCACCAGCAGAGAAAGAGTCCTAGCGGTCTCCTACGAGCAGTACTTC.

The rearrangement uses TRBV19 and TRBJ1-4; tentative D call: TRBD1 (5 bases). V was shortened by 1 base and J by 7 bases, with 19 bases between the two germline ends. Germline V gene data show CDR1 as LNHDA and CDR2 as SQIVND (reference sequence). The CDR3 is 17 residues long. The CDR3 coding sequence is TGTGCCAGTAGTATAGGGAGCCCCCGAGGGGCCGTTGAAAAACTGTTTTTT. It is translated as CASSIGSPRGAVEKLFF.

J is TRBJ1-1 and V is TRBV20-1, with D uncertain. This CDR3 contains 12 residues. CDR1 is DFQATT, CDR2 SNEGSKA, per germline (reference sequence). The V and J ends lost 3 bases and 2 bases respectively, with 7 bases between them. CDR3 sequence: CSASQRNTEAFF. The CDR3 region has the DNA TGCAGTGCTAGTCAGAGAAACACTGAAGCTTTCTTT.

This rearrangement joins TRBV10-1 to TRBJ2-2, with a weak D call TRBD1 (6 bases). The germline V and J ends were trimmed by 0 bases and 4 bases, with 9 bases remaining between them. The CDR3 runs 15 residues. The V gene's germline CDR1 is WNHNN and CDR2 SYGVQD (reference sequence). The CDR3 nucleotides are TGCGCCAGCAGTGAGTCGGCGACAGGCACCGGGGAGCTGTTTTTT. Amino acid sequence: CASSESATGTGELFF.

V is TRBV10-3 and J is TRBJ1-5; D call uncertain. CDR3 length equals 14 residues. Germline CDR1 reads ENHRY; CDR2 reads SYGVKD. Trimming cost V 0 bases and J 6 bases, with 9 bases left between them. CDR3 nucleotide sequence: TGTGCCATCAGTGAGTCTGGGAGGTTTCAGCCCCAGCATTTT. It specifies CAISESGRFQPQHF.

This clonotype was picked up a small number of times. The chain is built from TRBV5-8 and TRBJ1-2; no clear D. There are 13 residues in the CDR3. Trimming pared 6 bases from V and 6 bases from J, leaving 15 bases between. Germline-derived CDR1 and CDR2 are SGHTS and YDEGEE. CDR3 sequence: CASKMVFLDGYTF. CDR3 nucleotides: TGTGCCAGCAAGATGGTCTTCCTGGATGGCTACACCTTC. Full variable domain (outside the CDR3, taken from reference TRBV5-8 and TRBJ1-2): EAGVTQSPTHLIKTRGQQATLRCSPISGHTSVYWYQQALGLGLQFLLWYDEGEERNRGNFPPRFSGRQFPNYSSELNVNALELEDSALYLCASKMVFLDGYTFGSGTRLTVV.

This sequence joins TRBV20-1 and TRBJ1-6; D call uncertain. V dropped 4 bases and J dropped 8 bases, with 9 bases sitting between them. The CDR3 has 12 amino acids. The V gene's germline CDR1 is DFQATT and CDR2 SNEGSKA (reference sequence). The CDR3 is CSAINPDSPLHF. CDR3 in DNA: TGCAGTGCTATCAATCCGGATTCACCCCTCCACTTT.

In its sample, this clonotype was seen many times. This chain links TRBV7-9 with TRBJ2-3; D remains ambiguous. Trimming left V 6 bases short and J 4 bases short, with 17 bases between. Germline V gene sequence: CDR1 SEHNR, CDR2 FQNEAQ (reference sequence). The CDR3 loop spans 15 amino acids. The CDR3, as DNA: TGTGCCAGCAGAAGTGGTCCCGGTGGGGCAGATACGCAGTATTTT. Translated: CASRSGPGGADTQYF. The entire variable domain, with the rest obtained from reference TRBV7-9 and TRBJ2-3, is as follows: DTGVSQNPRHKITKRGQNVTFRCDPISEHNRLYWYRQTLGQGPEFLTYFQNEAQLEKSRLLSDRFSAERPKGSFSTLEIQRTEQGDSAMYLCASRSGPGGADTQYFGPGTRLTVL.

The sample holds a few counts of this clonotype. V is TRBV4-1 and J is TRBJ1-2; D is perhaps TRBD1 (5 bases). The germline CDR1 and CDR2 sequences are MGHRA and YSYEKL. V was clipped by 2 bases and J by 4 bases, with 17 bases between them. The CDR3 covers 16 residues. CDR3 residues: CASSQKPGQGSYGYTF. The DNA of the CDR3 is TGCGCCAGCAGCCAAAAACCAGGGCAGGGATCCTATGGCTACACCTTC.

V is TRBV5-6 and J is TRBJ2-7; the match to TRBD1 covers 7 bases. The ends lost 2 bases at V and 5 bases at J; junction bases unmatched: 7. This CDR3 spans 14 amino acids. Per germline, CDR1 SGHDT and CDR2 YYEEEE. The CDR3 DNA reads TGTGCCAGCAGCTTCCTGGGCAGGGGGAACGAGCAGTACTTC. It encodes CASSFLGRGNEQYF. Filled out from reference TRBV5-6 and TRBJ2-7, the complete variable domain reads DAGVTQSPTHLIKTRGQQVTLRCSPKSGHDTVSWYQQALGQGPQFIFQYYEEEERQRGNFPDRFSGHQFPNYSSELNVNALLLGDSALYLCASSFLGRGNEQYFGPGTRLTVT.

The V gene is TRBV4-1, the J gene TRBJ1-1; weak D call: TRBD1 (5 bases). The germline gives CDR1 MGHRA, CDR2 YSYEKL. CDR3 length equals 16 residues. Trimming took off 5 bases at V and 0 bases at J, with 16 bases between the two ends. This chain's CDR3 is CASSAIPGPVNTEAFF. In DNA, the CDR3 is TGCGCCAGCAGCGCAATCCCGGGACCGGTGAACACTGAAGCTTTCTTT.

V gene TRBV9 combines with J gene TRBJ2-1, with D possibly matching TRBD1 (6 bases). This CDR3 comprises 15 residues. The germline V and J ends were trimmed by 0 bases and 4 bases, with 11 bases remaining between them. The germline V gene has CDR1 SGDLS and CDR2 YYNGEE. This CDR3 is CASSVVDGTYNEQFF. CDR3 nucleotide sequence: TGTGCCAGCAGCGTAGTGGACGGGACATACAATGAGCAGTTCTTC.

This clonotype has at least ten counts. Mismatch with germline at one junction end may stem from a read error. The rearrangement joins TRBV6-1 to TRBJ2-1; D might be TRBD2 (5 bases). From germline, CDR1 is MNHNS and CDR2 SASEGT. The CDR3 loop spans 13 amino acids. The CDR3 DNA follows: TGCGCCAGCAGCTCGGGATCCTACAATGAGCAGTTCTTC. As protein: CASSSGSYNEQFF.

This clonotype appeared many times. The J gene is TRBJ2-1, the V gene TRBV6-1; 10 bases match TRBD2. The CDR3 runs to 16 residues. The V and J ends lost 3 bases and 8 bases, in that order; junction bases with no gene match: 10. CDR1 and CDR2 from the germline V gene are MNHNS and SASEGT. This CDR3 reads CASSEYRPAGGDEQFF. CDR3 nucleotides: TGTGCCAGCAGTGAGTATAGGCCAGCGGGAGGGGATGAGCAGTTCTTC.

The chain uses TRBV20-1 and TRBJ1-6; D is possibly TRBD1 (5 bases). The CDR3 sequence is 13 residues long. Germline-derived CDR1 and CDR2 are DFQATT and SNEGSKA (reference sequence). The V end lost 4 bases, the J end lost 2 bases, and 6 bases lay between the germline ends. The CDR3 DNA reads as TGCAGTGCTATAGGGGCCTATAATTCACCCCTCCACTTT. It yields the protein CSAIGAYNSPLHF.

This clonotype was found a few times. The chain links TRBV27 to TRBJ1-6, with 7 bases aligning to TRBD1. In germline, CDR1 is MNHEY, CDR2 SMNVEV (reference sequence). V was pared by 4 bases and J by 6 bases, with 9 bases of the junction left unmatched. The length of the CDR3 is 16 residues. CDR3 loop: CASSSDRVGGNSPLHF. The CDR3 bases are TGTGCCAGCAGTTCCGACAGGGTAGGGGGTAATTCACCCCTCCACTTT.

The chain recombines TRBV6-1 with TRBJ1-1; D perhaps matches TRBD1 (5 bases). Germline loops: CDR1 MNHNS, CDR2 SASEGT. V was pared by 11 bases and J by 1 base, with 14 bases between. The CDR3 sequence is 13 residues long. The CDR3 loop reads CAVPKGTNTEAFF. The CDR3 DNA reads TGTGCCGTCCCCAAGGGGACGAACACTGAAGCTTTCTTT.

V is TRBV18 and J is TRBJ2-2; D call uncertain. The CDR3 extends over 17 amino acids. Per the germline V gene, CDR1 is KGHSH and CDR2 is LQKENI. Trimming cost V 5 bases and J 1 base, with 17 bases left between them. In DNA, the CDR3 is TGTGCCAGCTCATCGCGCTCAGCAGCGAGGAACACCGGGGAGCTGTTTTTT. As protein: CASSSRSAARNTGELFF. The variable domain in full, with the rest retrieved from reference TRBV18 and TRBJ2-2, is NAGVMQNPRHLVRRRGQEARLRCSPMKGHSHVYWYRQLPEEGLKFMVYLQKENIIDESGMPKERFSAEFPKEGPSILRIQQVVRGDSAAYFCASSSRSAARNTGELFFGEGSRLTVL.

The gene calls are TRBV19 and TRBJ1-1; 9 nucleotides align to TRBD1. The CDR3 has 15 residues. Germline values: CDR1 LNHDA, CDR2 SQIVND (reference sequence). V was pared by 5 bases and J by 0 bases, with 4 bases of the junction left unmatched. The CDR3 DNA reads TGTGCCAGTAGTGAAAGACAGGGGGTGAACACTGAAGCTTTCTTT. This sequence encodes CASSERQGVNTEAFF. Filled out from reference TRBV19 and TRBJ1-1, the complete variable domain reads DGGITQSPKYLFRKEGQNVTLSCEQNLNHDAMYWYRQDPGQGLRLIYYSQIVNDFQKGDIAEGYSVSREKKESFPLTVTSAQKNPTAFYLCASSERQGVNTEAFFGQGTRLTVV.